The 26 T cell receptor beta chains below come from one sample, sequenced in a study of T cells in Graves' hyperthyroidism and ophthalmopathy. RNA transcripts yielded amplified TCR beta CDR3 regions. Carried out on the TCR CDR3, a first-round RT-PCR used the HTBI primer set. One entry per CDR3 protein results from TCRdb running MiXCR on the multiplex PCR reads. The table shows approximately 560,000 distinct CDR3 sequences, with roughly 14% occurring only once. Sample: blood. The receptor set was obtained from a woman in her twenties or thirties with Graves' hyperthyroidism.

V and J are TRBV6-1 and TRBJ2-2; D remains ambiguous. V was clipped by 2 bases and J by 3 bases, with 10 bases between them. From germline, CDR1 is MNHNS and CDR2 SASEGT. CDR3 length: 15 residues. The CDR3 coding sequence is TGTGCCAGCAGTGAAAGGGCAGACGACACCGGGGAGCTGTTTTTT. Protein: CASSERADDTGELFF.

This clonotype was counted ten times or more. This rearrangement joins TRBV2 to TRBJ2-3; TRBD2 matches 7 bases. After removal of 4 bases from V and 2 bases from J, the junction contained 12 bases not matched to a gene. Germline CDR1 SNHLY, CDR2 FYNNEI. This CDR3 region has 17 residues. The CDR3 is CASSGLGGGLITDTQYF. The CDR3 DNA reads as TGTGCCAGCAGTGGCTTGGGCGGGGGACTTATCACAGATACGCAGTATTTT. Based on the CDR3 plus reference TRBV2 and TRBJ2-3, the full variable domain is EPEVTQTPSHQVTQMGQEVILRCVPISNHLYFYWYRQILGQKVEFLVSFYNNEISEKSEIFDDQFSVERPDGSNFTLKIRSTKLEDSAMYFCASSGLGGGLITDTQYFGPGTRLTVL.

The table lists this clonotype with many counts. The chain combines TRBV20-1 with TRBJ2-1, with 8 bases aligning to TRBD1. The CDR3 is 15 residues long. J lost 4 bases, V lost 5 bases, and 10 bases had no gene match. Germline V gene sequence: CDR1 DFQATT, CDR2 SNEGSKA (reference sequence). For the CDR3, the DNA is TGCAGTGCTGGTCGACAGGGGATCAGGTACAATGAGCAGTTCTTC. As protein: CSAGRQGIRYNEQFF.

This clonotype was recorded a few times. This chain joins TRBV27 and TRBJ1-5; the match to TRBD1 covers 8 bases. The CDR3 totals 15 residues. In germline, CDR1 is MNHEY, CDR2 SMNVEV (reference sequence). With V trimmed by 6 bases and J by 5 bases, 9 bases remained unmatched. The CDR3 spells CASSPLTDRDQPQHF. For the CDR3, the DNA is TGTGCCAGCAGCCCACTTACGGACAGGGATCAGCCCCAGCATTTT.

This clonotype was picked up many times. The chain has TRBV7-2 and TRBJ2-2; maybe TRBD1 (5 bases). Germline V lookup: CDR1 SGHTA, CDR2 FQGNSA. V was cut by 3 bases and J by 5 bases, with 13 bases left in between. The CDR3 runs 15 residues. The CDR3 coding sequence is TGTGCCAGCAGCTTTACACGTCCAGGGACCGGGGAGCTGTTTTTT. It is translated as CASSFTRPGTGELFF.

The chain joins TRBV7-3 to TRBJ2-1, with 9 bases lining up with TRBD2. This CDR3 has 15 residues. Germline V lookup: CDR1 SGHTA, CDR2 FQGTGA. The trim removed 2 bases at V and 10 bases at J, leaving 9 bases unmatched. This CDR3 is CASSLRLAGMGEQFF. The CDR3 nucleotides are TGTGCCAGCAGCTTACGGCTAGCGGGAATGGGAGAGCAGTTCTTC.

There are a few counts of this clonotype. DNA of the CDR3: TGTGCCAGCAGTTACAACAGGGTGTCCTCCTACGAGCAGTACTTC. Translated: CASSYNRVSSYEQYF. The J gene is TRBJ2-7, the V gene TRBV6-5; TRBD1 might be the D (6 bases). Germline V gene lookup returns CDR1 MNHEY and CDR2 SVGAGI. V lost 2 bases and J 0 bases, leaving 11 bases between the germline ends. CDR3 length: 15 residues.

This rearrangement joins TRBV28 to TRBJ1-2; D is ambiguous. Trimming removed 6 bases at V and 4 bases at J, with 15 bases between. Germline CDR1 and CDR2: MDHEN and SYDVKM. There are 14 residues in the CDR3. CDR3 sequence reads: CASRPPELGYGYTF. CDR3 nucleotide sequence: TGTGCCAGCAGGCCTCCCGAGTTGGGCTATGGCTACACCTTC.

This clonotype occurred a few times. This chain joins TRBV7-9 and TRBJ2-3; TRBD2 matches 10 bases. Germline V gene lookup returns CDR1 SEHNR and CDR2 FQNEAQ (reference sequence). The CDR3 contains 19 residues. With V trimmed by 0 bases and J by 1 base, 10 bases remained unmatched. DNA of the CDR3: TGTGCCAGCAGCTTAGCAACTAGCGGGATCCGTCTTGGCACAGATACGCAGTATTTT. Protein: CASSLATSGIRLGTDTQYF. Full variable domain (outside the CDR3, taken from reference TRBV7-9 and TRBJ2-3): DTGVSQNPRHKITKRGQNVTFRCDPISEHNRLYWYRQTLGQGPEFLTYFQNEAQLEKSRLLSDRFSAERPKGSFSTLEIQRTEQGDSAMYLCASSLATSGIRLGTDTQYFGPGTRLTVL.

The chain recombines TRBV20-1 with TRBJ2-3; D may match TRBD1 or TRBD2 (5 bases each). This CDR3 has 11 amino acids. CDR1 and CDR2 from the germline V gene are DFQATT and SNEGSKA (reference sequence). V shed 2 bases and J shed 6 bases, with 6 bases lying between them. The CDR3 nucleotides read TGCAGTGCTAGATGGGGGGATACGCAGTATTTT. Translating it yields CSARWGDTQYF.

The chain employs TRBV4-3 and TRBJ2-5; 9 bases fit TRBD1. This CDR3 comprises 15 residues. V dropped 2 bases and J dropped 3; count of bases not matched to a gene: 4. Germline CDR1 and CDR2: LGHNA and YSLEER. The CDR3 nucleotides read TGCGCCAGCAGCCAACAGAGGACAGGGGAAGAGACCCAGTACTTC. This translates into CASSQQRTGEETQYF.

This clonotype has at least ten counts. V gene TRBV2 combines with J gene TRBJ1-6; D is possibly TRBD1 (5 bases). Trimming left V 4 bases short and J 6 bases short, with 16 bases between. The CDR3 contains 16 residues. From germline, CDR1 is SNHLY and CDR2 FYNNEI. The CDR3 region is CASSGILGAPNSPLHF. CDR3 DNA: TGTGCCAGCAGTGGAATTCTTGGGGCGCCTAATTCACCCCTCCACTTT.

V gene TRBV6-2 or TRBV6-3 combines with J gene TRBJ1-1; TRBD1 aligns across 8 bases. Germline assignment: CDR1 MNHEY and CDR2 SVGEGT. Trimming took 2 bases from V and 11 from J; bases not matched to a gene: 10. The CDR3 consists of 14 residues. This CDR3 reads CASSYPRTGSPAFF. In DNA, the CDR3 is TGTGCCAGCAGTTACCCTCGGACAGGGAGTCCTGCTTTCTTT.

Ten or more counts support this clonotype. This rearrangement joins TRBV27 to TRBJ1-2; D might be TRBD1 (6 bases). V was trimmed by 4 bases and J by 7 bases, leaving 16 bases between them. There are 14 residues in the CDR3. Germline CDR1 reads MNHEY; CDR2 reads SMNVEV (reference sequence). CDR3 DNA sequence: TGTGCCAGCAGTTGGTCCAGGGGTGAGGTTGGCTACACCTTC. It yields the protein CASSWSRGEVGYTF.

The chain couples TRBV20-1 to TRBJ2-5, with D hard to call. The CDR3 is 15 amino acids. The V gene's germline CDR1 is DFQATT and CDR2 SNEGSKA (reference sequence). Trimming shortened V by 0 bases and J by 2 bases, and 13 bases separated the two germline ends. CDR3 DNA sequence: TGCAGTGCTAGAGATCCCTGGGTAGGGCAAGAGACCCAGTACTTC. It yields the protein CSARDPWVGQETQYF.

As regards this clonotype: This may stem from a read error, because a much larger clone lies one nucleotide away. This rearrangement joins TRBV30 to TRBJ1-2; 10 nucleotides line up with TRBD1. Looked up from germline, CDR1 is GTSNPN and CDR2 is SVGIG (reference sequence). The ends lost 8 bases at V and 7 bases at J; junction bases unmatched: 4. The length of the CDR3 is 11 residues. In DNA, the CDR3 is TGTGCCCGGACAGGGGGGGGTGGCTACACCTTC. It encodes CARTGGGGYTF. Complete variable domain (other parts from reference TRBV30 and TRBJ1-2): SQTIHQWPATLVQPVGSPLSLECTVEGTSNPNLYWYRQAAGRGLQLLFYSVGIGQISSEVPQNLSASRPQDRQFILSSKKLLLSDSGFYLCARTGGGGYTFGSGTRLTVV.

The chain recombines TRBV27 with TRBJ2-1; a weak D match, TRBD1 (6 bases). The V and J ends lost 7 bases and 6 bases respectively, with 7 bases between them. Germline CDR1 and CDR2: MNHEY and SMNVEV (reference sequence). The CDR3 is 11 amino acids. As DNA, the CDR3 is TGTGCCAGCATACAGGGCAATGAGCAGTTCTTC. Translation: CASIQGNEQFF.

This clonotype appeared many times. CDR3 coding DNA: TGTGCCAGCTCACCACGCAGTAATACCGGGGAGCTGTTTTTT. Its translation: CASSPRSNTGELFF. This rearrangement joins TRBV18 to TRBJ2-2; no reliable D call. Germline V lookup: CDR1 KGHSH, CDR2 LQKENI. Trimming pared 1 base from V and 5 bases from J, leaving 8 bases between. The CDR3 sequence is 14 residues long.

This clonotype turned up a few times. This chain links TRBV4-1 with TRBJ1-2, with D unresolved. Trimming left V 0 bases short and J 0 bases short, with 14 bases between. Germline CDR1 reads MGHRA; CDR2 reads YSYEKL. The length of the CDR3 is 17 residues. CDR3 residues: CASSQDGKKGSNYGYTF. CDR3 DNA: TGCGCCAGCAGCCAAGACGGCAAAAAAGGGTCTAACTATGGCTACACCTTC.

This clonotype was found many times. The chain uses TRBV20-1 and TRBJ2-1; D possibly uses TRBD1 or TRBD2 (5 bases each). Between the trimmed V and J ends, which lost 6 bases and 2 bases, there was a span of 14 bases. This CDR3 has 14 residues. The germline V gene encodes CDR1 DFQATT and CDR2 SNEGSKA (reference sequence). The CDR3 nucleotides read TGCAGTGCCCGGGACCGATACACCTACAATGAGCAGTTCTTC. It is translated as CSARDRYTYNEQFF.

Ten or more counts support this clonotype. This rearrangement joins TRBV7-9 to TRBJ2-1; 13 bases fit TRBD2. The CDR3 has 15 amino acids. The germline V gene encodes CDR1 SEHNR and CDR2 FQNEAQ (reference sequence). V shed 5 bases, J shed 7 bases, and the junction held 5 bases outside the gene matches. The CDR3 loop is CASSNGLAGDNEQFF. The CDR3 coding sequence is TGTGCCAGCAGCAATGGACTAGCGGGAGATAATGAGCAGTTCTTC.

This clonotype came up many times. This chain uses TRBV6-1 with TRBJ2-3; TRBD2 matches 12 bases. V gave up 8 bases and J gave up 0 bases; unmatched junction bases: 9. The CDR3 runs to 17 residues. The germline gives CDR1 MNHNS, CDR2 SASEGT. CDR3 sequence: CASPLPGTSGSTDTQYF. The CDR3 nucleotides are TGTGCCAGCCCCCTCCCCGGGACTAGCGGGAGCACAGATACGCAGTATTTT.

This clonotype was recorded at least ten times. This chain uses TRBV20-1 with TRBJ2-5, with 14 bases aligning to TRBD2. V gave up 6 bases and J gave up 5 bases; unmatched junction bases: 11. The CDR3 covers 16 residues. Germline-derived CDR1 and CDR2 are DFQATT and SNEGSKA (reference sequence). The CDR3 spells CSAPDRLAGGYETQYF. As DNA, the CDR3 is TGCAGTGCCCCGGACCGACTAGCGGGAGGGTATGAGACCCAGTACTTC.

This clonotype has at least ten counts. This rearrangement joins TRBV12-3 or TRBV12-4 to TRBJ2-1, with 12 bases lining up with TRBD1. This CDR3 has 18 amino acids. V trimming: 4 bases; J trimming: 0 bases; junction bases outside the gene matches: 7. CDR3 nucleotide sequence: TGTGCCAGCAGTTCCGGGACAGGGGGCTCCAGCTCCTACAATGAGCAGTTCTTC. Its protein product is CASSSGTGGSSSYNEQFF.

In this sample, this clonotype turned up a few times. V is TRBV9 and J is TRBJ2-1; D gene ambiguous. Germline CDR1 and CDR2: SGDLS and YYNGEE. V was cut by 0 bases and J by 9 bases, with 10 bases left in between. The CDR3 spans 13 residues. CDR3 coding DNA: TGTGCCAGCAGCGTAGATTTGGGTGGTGAGCAGTTCTTC. Translation: CASSVDLGGEQFF.

This clonotype was observed at least ten times. The V gene is TRBV3-1, the J gene TRBJ2-2; 9 bases fit TRBD1. Trimming removed 5 bases from V and 7 bases from J; junction bases left unmatched: 5. Germline V lookup: CDR1 LGHDT, CDR2 YNNKEL (reference sequence). The CDR3 contains 14 residues. CDR3 sequence (DNA): TGTGCCAGCAGCTTACAGGGGGCAAACGGGGAGCTGTTTTTT. It is translated as CASSLQGANGELFF.